What follows are 19 T cell receptor beta chains derived from one specimen sequenced in a study of blood T cell repertoires in COVID-19. TCRdb keeps only in-frame clones here, not all; method: immunoSEQ multiplex PCR. The sample holds 240,000 or so clones, 75% to 85% seen once. The specimen sequenced was peripheral blood. These receptors were obtained from a woman over 75 with COVID-19, enrolled during active disease.

The chain has TRBV2 and TRBJ1-2; perhaps TRBD1 as D (6 bases). Trimming removed 2 bases from V and 8 bases from J, with 12 bases in between. In germline, CDR1 is SNHLY, CDR2 FYNNEI. The CDR3 consists of 13 residues. The CDR3 coding sequence is TGTGCCAGCAGTGAAATGGGGGCTCGGGGCTACACCTTC. It codes for CASSEMGARGYTF.

This chain joins TRBV25-1 and TRBJ2-4; D may be TRBD2 (5 bases). The V gene's germline CDR1 is MGHDK and CDR2 SYGVNS. CDR3 length equals 16 residues. V shed 2 bases and J shed 1 base, with 12 bases lying between them. CDR3 DNA sequence: TGTGCCAGCAGTGAAGGTTTTGACTACGCCAAAAACATTCAGTACTTC. Translated, it gives CASSEGFDYAKNIQYF. Looking up the rest from reference TRBV25-1 and TRBJ2-4 gives the full variable domain: EADIYQTPRYLVIGTGKKITLECSQTMGHDKMYWYQQDPGMELHLIHYSYGVNSTEKGDLSSESTVSRIRTEHFPLTLESARPSHTSQYLCASSEGFDYAKNIQYFGAGTRLSVL.

The chain combines TRBV3-1 (or the pseudogene TRBV3-2) with TRBJ1-4, with D possibly being TRBD1 (5 bases). CDR1 and CDR2 (germline): LGHDT, YNNKEL (reference sequence). There are 12 residues in the CDR3. The V end lost 1 base, the J end lost 10 bases, and 7 bases lay between the germline ends. For the CDR3, the DNA is TGTGCCAGCAGCCAAGTCGGGGGAAAACTGTTTTTT. Translated: CASSQVGGKLFF.

The rearrangement joins TRBV29-1 to TRBJ1-1; the D is unclear. Trimming removed 4 bases from V and 0 bases from J, with 9 bases in between. The CDR3 has 13 residues. Germline CDR1 reads SQVTM; CDR2 reads ANQGSEA. CDR3 DNA: TGCAGCGTTGTTACCCGGGTGAACACTGAAGCTTTCTTT. This gives the protein CSVVTRVNTEAFF.

This chain connects TRBV27 to TRBJ2-3, with D unresolved. Germline CDR1 MNHEY, CDR2 SMNVEV (reference sequence). The CDR3 covers 13 residues. The germline V and J ends were trimmed by 8 bases and 2 bases, with 11 bases remaining between them. The CDR3 sequence is CASRPDTTDTQYF. CDR3 DNA sequence: TGTGCCAGCCGTCCAGACACCACAGATACGCAGTATTTT.

A word on this clone: The sample has other DNA sequences that encode this CDR3 too. V usage is TRBV30 and J usage is TRBJ1-5, with D hard to call. The germline V and J ends were trimmed by 0 bases and 2 bases, with 11 bases remaining between them. CDR1 is GTSNPN and CDR2 is SVGIG in the germline V gene (reference sequence). CDR3 length: 15 amino acids. CDR3 residues: CAWSVGGIGNQPQHF. The DNA of the CDR3 is TGTGCCTGGAGTGTAGGAGGGATCGGCAATCAGCCCCAGCATTTT.

This chain links TRBV7-8 with TRBJ2-1, with D perhaps matching TRBD2 (7 bases). This CDR3 is built from 14 residues. The V and J ends lost 6 bases and 7 bases respectively, with 16 bases between them. The V gene's germline CDR1 is SGHVS and CDR2 FQNEAQ. The CDR3 coding sequence is TGTGCCAGCAGGTTGGGGGGGCCGAAAAATGAGCAGTTCTTC. It codes for CASRLGGPKNEQFF.

This clone was detected ten times or more. This rearrangement joins TRBV28 to TRBJ1-2; a weak D match, TRBD1 (6 bases). The V gene lost 10 bases and the J gene lost 4 bases, with 10 bases spanning the gap. The germline gives CDR1 MDHEN, CDR2 SYDVKM. The CDR3 consists of 11 residues. CDR3 sequence reads: CATRQVYGYTF. DNA of the CDR3: TGTGCCACCCGACAGGTCTATGGCTACACCTTC.

This chain joins TRBV7-9 and TRBJ2-6; 8 bases agree with TRBD1. J lost 2 bases, V lost 4 bases, and 4 bases had no gene match. This CDR3 region has 16 residues. CDR1 and CDR2 (germline): SEHNR, FQNEAQ (reference sequence). As DNA, the CDR3 is TGTGCCAGCAGCTACATACAGGGGGCTGGGGCCAACGTCCTGACTTTC. The encoded protein is CASSYIQGAGANVLTF.

The rearrangement links TRBV9 to TRBJ1-6; tentatively, D is TRBD1 (5 bases). CDR3 length: 16 amino acids. Germline CDR1 and CDR2: SGDLS and YYNGEE. Trimming took 2 bases from V and 6 from J, leaving 15 bases between them. The CDR3 nucleotides read TGTGCCAGCAGCGTGCCGCCCGGGGGTCCTAATTCACCCCTCCACTTT. Protein: CASSVPPGGPNSPLHF.

As concerns this clone: The sample contains more than one DNA sequence encoding this CDR3. The genes are TRBV18 and TRBJ1-1, with 8 bases identical to TRBD1. Per germline, CDR1 KGHSH and CDR2 LQKENI. V was clipped by 5 bases and J by 3 bases; unmatched bases: 2. This CDR3 comprises 13 residues. The CDR3 DNA reads TGTGCCAGCTCAACAGGGGGGGACACTGAAGCTTTCTTT. It is translated as CASSTGGDTEAFF.

This chain links TRBV28 with TRBJ2-3; 10 bases match TRBD2. After removal of 4 bases from V and 1 base from J, the junction contained 5 bases not matched to a gene. This CDR3 contains 16 residues. Germline values: CDR1 MDHEN, CDR2 SYDVKM. In DNA form, the CDR3 reads TGTGCCAGCAGTTCCCCCGGACTAGCGGGCACAGATACGCAGTATTTT. It codes for CASSSPGLAGTDTQYF. Filled out from reference TRBV28 and TRBJ2-3, the complete variable domain reads DVKVTQSSRYLVKRTGEKVFLECVQDMDHENMFWYRQDPGLGLRLIYFSYDVKMKEKGDIPEGYSVSREKKERFSLILESASTNQTSMYLCASSSPGLAGTDTQYFGPGTRLTVL.

The V and J genes are TRBV30 and TRBJ2-7; TRBD2 aligns across 10 bases. Trimming cost V 2 bases and J 5 bases; bases outside gene matches: 3. CDR1 and CDR2 (germline): GTSNPN, SVGIG (reference sequence). This CDR3 comprises 13 residues. This chain's CDR3 is CAWSTSGEDEQYF. In nucleotides, the CDR3 is TGTGCCTGGAGTACTAGCGGGGAGGACGAGCAGTACTTC.

The gene calls are TRBV25-1 and TRBJ2-3, with D maybe TRBD2 (5 bases). CDR1 is MGHDK and CDR2 is SYGVNS in the germline V gene. The CDR3 spans 14 residues. Trimming pared 1 base from V and 7 bases from J, leaving 12 bases between. CDR3 nucleotide sequence: TGTGCCAGCAGTGAATTCGGGGATGCTAATACGCAGTATTTT. Its translation: CASSEFGDANTQYF.

The gene calls are TRBV27 and TRBJ1-4, with TRBD1 as a possible D gene (6 bases). The CDR3 runs 15 residues. CDR1 MNHEY and CDR2 SMNVEV come from the germline V gene (reference sequence). CDR3 in DNA: TGTGTCGCGCGGGGGCACCATGGCACTAATGAAAAACTGTTTTTT. Encoded protein: CVARGHHGTNEKLFF.

This clone was found once. The V call is TRBV29-1, the J call TRBJ2-1; TRBD2 matches at 13 bases. Germline V gene data show CDR1 as SQVTM and CDR2 as ANQGSEA. Trimming removed 6 bases from V and 8 bases from J; junction bases left unmatched: 4. This CDR3 spans 13 amino acids. The CDR3 DNA follows: TGCAGCGTCGGGACTAGCGGGACGTATGAGCAGTTCTTC. This sequence encodes CSVGTSGTYEQFF.

This chain links TRBV4-1 with TRBJ1-2; 12 positions agree with TRBD1. CDR1 is MGHRA, CDR2 YSYEKL, per germline. The CDR3 covers 15 residues. After removal of 0 bases from V and 14 bases from J, the junction contained 10 bases not matched to a gene. The CDR3 region has the DNA TGCGCCAGCAGCCAAGAGGCCCCGGGACAGGGGGCCCGTACCTTC. The encoded protein is CASSQEAPGQGARTF.

The rearrangement uses TRBV19 and TRBJ1-4; no clear D. The V gene's germline CDR1 is LNHDA and CDR2 SQIVND (reference sequence). Trimming shortened V by 3 bases and J by 0 bases, and 8 bases separated the two germline ends. There are 15 residues in the CDR3. CDR3 residues: CASSIGAATNEKLFF. The CDR3 DNA sequence: TGTGCCAGTAGTATTGGAGCCGCAACTAATGAAAAACTGTTTTTT.

This sequence joins TRBV9 and TRBJ1-1, with D maybe TRBD1 (5 bases). Germline CDR1 is SGDLS and CDR2 is YYNGEE. V lost 7 bases and J 7 bases, leaving 17 bases between the germline ends. This CDR3 comprises 13 residues. CDR3 region: CASCLQPGGEAFF. The CDR3, as DNA: TGTGCCAGCTGCTTACAACCCGGGGGTGAAGCTTTCTTT.